This record concerns one T cell receptor beta chain sequence. Antigen unknown. This entry belongs to a study of CD8+ T cells in alopecia areata. Looking at the study overall: Treated patients received oral tofacitinib, 5 to 10 mg twice daily.

Regarding the study as a whole: Normal scalp had lower clonality than lesional scalp, with alopecia totalis/universalis lesions showing this most strongly.

Treatment noted: oral pan-JAK inhibitor, 5-10 mg twice daily. The investigators collected lesional scalp punch biopsies and peripheral blood from alopecia areata patients. The researchers isolated CD4+ and CD8+ T cells from PBMCs by sorting. Following RNA extraction, reverse transcription yielded cDNA that acted as the sequencing template. Assay used: immunoSEQ multiplex PCR; TCRdb lists only in-frame clones, some missing. The data contain 200,000 to 250,000 clones, around 57% of them singletons. The TCR sequence derives from a human donor with alopecia areata. Sample: CD4+ T cells sorted from blood, taken at week 4, from a patient treated with tofacitinib.

In nucleotides, the CDR3 is TGTGCCAGAAGCTTGTGGAGGGGAGAGGGGAACACTGAAGCTTTCTTT. This sequence encodes CARSLWRGEGNTEAFF. This chain joins TRBV5-3 and TRBJ1-1, with D perhaps TRBD1 (5 bases). TRBV5-3 is assigned to the ORF class and has an uncertain function. The CDR3 has 16 residues. V was cut by 1 base and J by 1 base, with 14 bases left in between.